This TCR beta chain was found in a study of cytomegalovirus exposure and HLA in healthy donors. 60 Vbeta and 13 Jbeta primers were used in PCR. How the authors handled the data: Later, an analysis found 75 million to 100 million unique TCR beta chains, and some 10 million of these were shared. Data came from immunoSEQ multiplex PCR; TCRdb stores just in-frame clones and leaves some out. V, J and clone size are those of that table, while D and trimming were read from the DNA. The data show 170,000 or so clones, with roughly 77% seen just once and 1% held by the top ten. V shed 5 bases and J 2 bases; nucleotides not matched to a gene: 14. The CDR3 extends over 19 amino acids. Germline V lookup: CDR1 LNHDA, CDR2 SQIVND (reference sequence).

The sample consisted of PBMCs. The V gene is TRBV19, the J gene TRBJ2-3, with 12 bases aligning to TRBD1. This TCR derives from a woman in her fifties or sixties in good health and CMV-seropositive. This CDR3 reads CASSGLHPGQGANTDTQYF. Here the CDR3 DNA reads TGTGCCAGTAGTGGACTTCATCCGGGACAGGGGGCAAACACAGATACGCAGTATTTT.